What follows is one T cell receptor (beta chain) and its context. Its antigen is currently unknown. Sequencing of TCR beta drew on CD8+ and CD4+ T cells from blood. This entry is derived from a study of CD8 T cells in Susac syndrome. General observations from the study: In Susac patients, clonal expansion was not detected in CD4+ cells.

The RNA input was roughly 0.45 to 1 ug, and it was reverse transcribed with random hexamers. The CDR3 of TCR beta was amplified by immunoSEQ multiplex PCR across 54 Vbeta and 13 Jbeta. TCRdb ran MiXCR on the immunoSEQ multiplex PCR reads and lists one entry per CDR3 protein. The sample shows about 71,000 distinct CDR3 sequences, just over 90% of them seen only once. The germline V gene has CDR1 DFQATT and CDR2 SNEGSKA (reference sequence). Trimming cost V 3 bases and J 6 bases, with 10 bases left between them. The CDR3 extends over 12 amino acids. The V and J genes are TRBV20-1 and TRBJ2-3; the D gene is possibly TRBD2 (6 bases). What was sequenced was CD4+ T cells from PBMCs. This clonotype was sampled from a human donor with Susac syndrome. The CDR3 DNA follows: TGCAGTGCTAGCGGGGGAGCGGATACGCAGTATTTT. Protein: CSASGGADTQYF.